Included here is one T cell receptor beta chain sequence, with context. This record belongs to a study of blood T cell repertoires in COVID-19. About the study: COVID-19 samples collected from the United States, Italy and Spain covered acute and convalescent phases.

CDR3 length: 13 residues. V was pared by 3 bases and J by 4 bases, with 7 bases between. Germline V gene lookup returns CDR1 LGHDT and CDR2 YNNKEL (reference sequence). Cohorts were determined from participant-reported clinical history. Sequenced by immunoSEQ multiplex PCR; TCRdb stores in-frame clones only, minus some. The sample includes 200,000 to 250,000 clones, 86% seen only once; the top ten take more than 3.5%. This TCR came from a woman in her 40s with acute COVID-19. J is TRBJ2-1 and V is TRBV3-1 (or the pseudogene TRBV3-2); unclear D gene. The sequencing input was PBMCs or T cells enriched from blood (not recorded which). The CDR3 bases are TGTGCCAGCAGCCAGACACGGTACAATGAGCAGTTCTTC. It is translated as CASSQTRYNEQFF.